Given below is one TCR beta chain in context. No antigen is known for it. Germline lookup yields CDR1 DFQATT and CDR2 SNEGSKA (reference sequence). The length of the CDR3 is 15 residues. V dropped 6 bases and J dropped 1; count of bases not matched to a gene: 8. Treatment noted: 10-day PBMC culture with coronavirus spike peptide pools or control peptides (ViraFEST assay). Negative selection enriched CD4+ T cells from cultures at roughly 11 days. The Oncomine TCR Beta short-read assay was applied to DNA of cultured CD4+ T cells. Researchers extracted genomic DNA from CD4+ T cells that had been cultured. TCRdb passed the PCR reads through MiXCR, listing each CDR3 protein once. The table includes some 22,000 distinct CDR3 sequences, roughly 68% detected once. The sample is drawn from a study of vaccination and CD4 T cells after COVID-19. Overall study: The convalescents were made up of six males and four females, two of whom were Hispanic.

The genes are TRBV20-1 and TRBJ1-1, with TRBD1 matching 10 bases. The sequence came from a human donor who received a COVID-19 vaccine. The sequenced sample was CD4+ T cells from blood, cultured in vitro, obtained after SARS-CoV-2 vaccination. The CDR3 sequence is CSAQDRGWWNTEAFF. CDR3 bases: TGCAGTGCACAGGACAGGGGGTGGTGGAACACTGAAGCTTTCTTT.